The clone carrying this T cell receptor (beta chain) was observed a handful of times. These data originate in a study of blood T cells in healthy people across ages. In germline, CDR1 is LGHNA, CDR2 YNFKEQ. V lost 1 base and J 8 bases, leaving 9 bases between the germline ends. The CDR3 spans 13 residues. Researchers collected ten milliliters of peripheral blood from every single donor. Isolation per sample recovered at least 6 million PBMCs. A second PCR, run for roughly 7 to 12 cycles, used a sample-barcoded 5' primer plus a J-beta primer mix. Each CDR3 protein gets one entry after TCRdb re-called the 5' RACE reads with MiXCR. The sample yields about 1,000,000 distinct CDR3 sequences, 40% to 45% seen once.

This TCR derives from a woman aged 60-75 years in good health. What was sequenced was blood. The V and J genes are TRBV4-2 and TRBJ2-1; D gene unclear. CDR3 region: CASSQGRGDEQFF. CDR3 bases: TGTGCCAGCAGCCAAGGTCGAGGCGATGAGCAGTTCTTC.